The source of this TCR beta chain is a study of T cell responses to AZD1222 COVID-19 vaccine. Study-wide results and caveats: Regions 160-218 and 743-854 dominated among vaccine-associated CD4 TCRs spanning spike. Repertoires were obtained solely post-peak T cell response. Spike-specific TCR depth and breadth grew after two AZD1222 doses. Donors, mostly white British, included more females; clonal diversity was possibly underestimated.

Turning to this clone: The antigen remains unidentified.

This CDR3 comprises 14 residues. CDR1 SGHTA and CDR2 FQGNSA come from the germline V gene. With 1 base clipped from V and 7 bases from J, the junction kept 0 bases outside the gene matches. Here immunoSEQ multiplex PCR was the method, and the copy in TCRdb shows in-frame clones only, minus some. The sample carries about 92,000 clones, around 86% recorded once. The sequence was obtained from an adult in good health. The sample in question was peripheral blood, obtained on day 0 of AZD1222 vaccination. The rearrangement uses TRBV7-2 and TRBJ2-7, with 14 bases lining up with TRBD2. In nucleotides, the CDR3 is TGTGCCAGCAGCTTAGGGACTAGCGGGGGGGAGCAGTACTTC. Protein product: CASSLGTSGGEQYF.